One T cell receptor (beta chain) is described in this entry. The data were produced by immunoSEQ multiplex PCR, yet TCRdb's version contains in-frame clones alone and is incomplete. The sample has about 410,000 clones, 90% seen once. The sample comes from a study of blood T cell repertoires in COVID-19. Deletions cut 1 base from V and 4 bases from J, with 8 bases between. The CDR3 spans 14 residues. Per germline, CDR1 SNHLY and CDR2 FYNNEI. This receptor was identified in a man aged 18 to 35 who had recovered from COVID-19. This chain joins TRBV2 and TRBJ1-3; perhaps TRBD1 as D (5 bases). The sequenced sample was PBMCs or T cells enriched from blood (not recorded which). The CDR3 sequence: CASSEGTSGNTIYF. The CDR3 DNA reads as TGTGCCAGCAGTGAAGGGACATCAGGAAACACCATATATTTT.